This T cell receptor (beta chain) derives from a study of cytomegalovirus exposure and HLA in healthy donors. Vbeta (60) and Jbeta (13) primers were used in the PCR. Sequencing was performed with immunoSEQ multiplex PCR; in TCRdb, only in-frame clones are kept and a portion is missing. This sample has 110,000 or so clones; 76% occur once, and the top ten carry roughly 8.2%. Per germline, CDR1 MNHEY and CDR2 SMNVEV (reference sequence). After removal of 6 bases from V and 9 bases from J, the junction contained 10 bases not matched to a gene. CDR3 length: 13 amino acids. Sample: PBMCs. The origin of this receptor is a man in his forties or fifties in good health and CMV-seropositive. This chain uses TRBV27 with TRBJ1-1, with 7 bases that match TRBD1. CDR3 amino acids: CASSQVPGQKAFF. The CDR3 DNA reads TGTGCCAGCAGCCAGGTGCCGGGACAGAAAGCTTTCTTT.